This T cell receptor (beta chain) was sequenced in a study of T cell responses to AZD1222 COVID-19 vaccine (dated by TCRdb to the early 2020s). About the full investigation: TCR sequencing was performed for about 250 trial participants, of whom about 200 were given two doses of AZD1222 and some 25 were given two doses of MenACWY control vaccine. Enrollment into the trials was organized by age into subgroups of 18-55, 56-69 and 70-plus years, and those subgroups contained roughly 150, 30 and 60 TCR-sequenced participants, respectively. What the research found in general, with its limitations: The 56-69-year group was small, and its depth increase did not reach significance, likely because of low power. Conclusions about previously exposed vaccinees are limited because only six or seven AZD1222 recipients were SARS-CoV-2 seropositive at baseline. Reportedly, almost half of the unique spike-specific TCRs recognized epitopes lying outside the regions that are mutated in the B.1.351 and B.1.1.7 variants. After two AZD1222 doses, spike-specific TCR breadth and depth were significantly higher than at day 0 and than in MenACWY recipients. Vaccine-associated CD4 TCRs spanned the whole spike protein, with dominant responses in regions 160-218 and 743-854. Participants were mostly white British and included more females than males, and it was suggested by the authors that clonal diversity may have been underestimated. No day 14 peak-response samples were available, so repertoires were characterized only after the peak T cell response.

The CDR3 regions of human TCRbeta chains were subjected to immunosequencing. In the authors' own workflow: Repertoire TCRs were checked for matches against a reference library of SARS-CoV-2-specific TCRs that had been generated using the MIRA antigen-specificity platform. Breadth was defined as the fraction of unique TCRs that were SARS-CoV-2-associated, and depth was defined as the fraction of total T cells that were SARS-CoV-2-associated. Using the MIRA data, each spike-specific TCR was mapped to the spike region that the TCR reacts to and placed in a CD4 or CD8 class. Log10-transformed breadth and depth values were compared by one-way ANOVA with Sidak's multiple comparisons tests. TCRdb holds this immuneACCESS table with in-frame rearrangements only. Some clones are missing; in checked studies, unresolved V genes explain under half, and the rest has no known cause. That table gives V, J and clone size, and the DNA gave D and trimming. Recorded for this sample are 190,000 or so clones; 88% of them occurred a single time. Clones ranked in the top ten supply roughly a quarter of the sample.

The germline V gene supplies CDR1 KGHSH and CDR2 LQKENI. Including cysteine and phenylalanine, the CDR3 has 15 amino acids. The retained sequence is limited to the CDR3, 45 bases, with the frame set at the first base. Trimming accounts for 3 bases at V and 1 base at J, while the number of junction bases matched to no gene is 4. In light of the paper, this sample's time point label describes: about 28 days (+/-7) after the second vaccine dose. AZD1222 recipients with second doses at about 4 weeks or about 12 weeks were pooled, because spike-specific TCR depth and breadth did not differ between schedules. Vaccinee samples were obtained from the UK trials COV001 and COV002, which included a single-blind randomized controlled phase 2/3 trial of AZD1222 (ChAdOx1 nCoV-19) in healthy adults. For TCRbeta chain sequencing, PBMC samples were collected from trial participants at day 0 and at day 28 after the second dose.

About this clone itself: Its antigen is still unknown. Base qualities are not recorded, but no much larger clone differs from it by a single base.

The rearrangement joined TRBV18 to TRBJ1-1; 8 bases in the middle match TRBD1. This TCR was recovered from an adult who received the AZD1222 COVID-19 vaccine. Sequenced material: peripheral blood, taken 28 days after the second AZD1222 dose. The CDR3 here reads CASSPYGQGNTEAFF. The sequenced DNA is TGTGCCAGCTCACCCTACGGACAGGGGAACACTGAAGCTTTCTTT.